The rows below give T cell receptor beta chains drawn from one sample of a study of T cell repertoires in cytomegalovirus infection. One entry per CDR3 protein results from TCRdb running MiXCR on the reads. This sample yields about 310,000 distinct CDR3 sequences, of which roughly 15% are seen a single time; around 13% belongs to the top ten. The sequenced sample consisted of PBMCs. These receptors were obtained from a human donor in good health (CMV status not recorded). Some clones in this sample may be carry-over from other donors' samples. The CDR3 runs from the conserved cysteine through the conserved F or W. Each record gives: J gene, V gene, D gene, CDR3 length, clone size, CDR3 DNA, CDR3 protein. D genes are given only for firm matches. Where a row states a size, it is once, few, many or the class of an expanded clone; other rows omit it.

J: TRBJ1-1
V: TRBV7-9
D: .
length: 14
size: few
DNA: TGTGCCAGCAGCCCCCTTGGGGGGCCCACTGAAGCTTTCTTT
CDR3: CASSPLGGPTEAFF

J: TRBJ2-6
V: TRBV29-1
D: TRBD1
length: 14
size: few
DNA: TGCAGCGTTCGGACAGGGGCTGGGGCCAACGTCCTGACTTTC
CDR3: CSVRTGAGANVLTF

J: TRBJ2-7
V: TRBV28
D: .
length: 15
size: .
DNA: TGTGCCAGCAGTTTACGCAGGGGGGGCTCCTACGAGCAGTACTTC
CDR3: CASSLRRGGSYEQYF

J: TRBJ2-1
V: TRBV12-3/TRBV12-4
D: TRBD2
length: 14
size: many
DNA: TGTGCCAGCAGGGGGACTAGCGGGTACAATGAGCAGTTCTTC
CDR3: CASRGTSGYNEQFF

J: TRBJ2-4
V: TRBV7-2
D: .
length: 17
size: many
DNA: TGTGCCAGCAGCTTAGTAACACCCGGTGGGGCCAAAAACATTCAGTACTTC
CDR3: CASSLVTPGGAKNIQYF

J: TRBJ2-1
V: TRBV18
D: .
length: 15
size: few
DNA: TGTGCCAGCTCACCACCAGGGACCTTTAACAATGAGCAGTTCTTC
CDR3: CASSPPGTFNNEQFF

J: TRBJ2-7
V: TRBV6-5
D: TRBD1
length: 16
size: few
DNA: TGTGCCAGCAGGCAGGGGGTAGGTGGTCGTTCCTACGAGCAGTACTTC
CDR3: CASRQGVGGRSYEQYF

J: TRBJ1-5
V: TRBV24-1
D: .
length: 16
size: .
DNA: TGTGCCACCAGTCCCGCATGGGGGGATGGCAATCAGCCCCAGCATTTT
CDR3: CATSPAWGDGNQPQHF

J: TRBJ1-5
V: TRBV7-2
D: .
length: 16
size: many
DNA: TGTGCCAGCAGCCAAGCGGGCGGGGGCGTCGGGCAGCCCCAGCATTTT
CDR3: CASSQAGGGVGQPQHF

J: TRBJ2-5
V: TRBV14
D: TRBD1
length: 18
size: few
DNA: TGTGCCAGCAGCCAAGGCGGGACAGGGTACGAGTGGCAAGAGACCCAGTACTTC
CDR3: CASSQGGTGYEWQETQYF

J: TRBJ2-7
V: TRBV2
D: TRBD1
length: 12
size: few
DNA: TGTGCCAGCGGACAGGAGATATACGAGCAGTACTTC
CDR3: CASGQEIYEQYF

J: TRBJ1-5
V: TRBV12-3/TRBV12-4
D: .
length: 14
size: .
DNA: TGTGCCAGCAGCACCCAGGGTCTCGGTCAGCCCCAGCATTTT
CDR3: CASSTQGLGQPQHF

J: TRBJ2-1
V: TRBV5-4
D: .
length: 16
size: .
DNA: TGTGCCAGCAGCTTGGGGCGGGTAAGGAGCGGCAATGAGCAGTTCTTC
CDR3: CASSLGRVRSGNEQFF

J: TRBJ2-3
V: TRBV10-3
D: .
length: 13
size: .
DNA: TGTGCCACCGGCGGGGTGGGCACAGATACGCAGTATTTT
CDR3: CATGGVGTDTQYF

J: TRBJ2-7
V: TRBV19
D: .
length: 16
size: .
DNA: TGTGCCAGTAGTATGCAGGTAGGGGCAAGATACGACGAGCAGTACTTC
CDR3: CASSMQVGARYDEQYF

J: TRBJ1-1
V: TRBV5-4
D: .
length: 15
size: many
DNA: TGTGCCAGCAGCTCTGGGGTCGACAGAAACACTGAAGCTTTCTTT
CDR3: CASSSGVDRNTEAFF